This T cell receptor beta chain was sequenced during a study of T cell responses to AZD1222 COVID-19 vaccine. Concerning this clone itself: Its antigen is as yet unknown.

Only in-frame clones appear in the TCRdb table, and some are missing; sequencing was by immunoSEQ multiplex PCR. The sample yields 65,000 to 80,000 clones, 90% to 95% seen once. Germline V gives CDR1 LNHDA, CDR2 SQIVND (reference sequence). This CDR3 spans 16 amino acids. V was trimmed by 5 bases and J by 3 bases, leaving 20 bases between them. Study-level results: White British people made up most donors, females outnumbered males, and clonal diversity was possibly underestimated. Mapped onto spike, vaccine-associated CD4 TCRs spanned it and were dominant at 160-218 and 743-854.

This TCR derives from an adult in good health. This chain links TRBV19 with TRBJ2-7; D may be TRBD2 (5 bases). Sequences were derived from peripheral blood, sampled on day 0 of MenACWY control vaccination. CDR3 amino acids: CASSSPPGSRSYEQYF. The CDR3, as DNA: TGTGCCAGTAGTTCGCCCCCGGGGTCCAGAAGCTACGAGCAGTACTTC.